This TCR beta chain was observed in a study of Ad26.COV2.S vaccination and SARS-CoV-2 variants. Some clones are missing from TCRdb's copy, which holds only in-frame ones; the method was immunoSEQ multiplex PCR. The profile shows more than 300,000 clones, about 82% of them singletons. V lost 4 bases and J lost 4, with 20 bases in between. CDR3 length: 17 amino acids. Germline CDR1 reads LGHNA; CDR2 reads YSLEER. This sample's treatment: roughly 19 received Ad26.COV2.S at low or high dose, single or two shots; 5 received placebo; per-sample allocation not given. Collection of samples fell on day 63 after the first vaccine or placebo injection. This clone showed up just once.

Here the sequenced sample was peripheral blood, taken in a trial of Ad26.COV2.S vaccine versus placebo. The TCR originated in a person between 18 and 60 years old who received the Ad26.COV2.S COVID-19 vaccine or a placebo. The chain recombines TRBV4-3 with TRBJ2-1; a possible D gene is TRBD2 (6 bases). As DNA, the CDR3 is TGCGCCAGCAGCCCCGGCCGGGACTTCGAATTTTACAATGAGCAGTTCTTC. It encodes CASSPGRDFEFYNEQFF.